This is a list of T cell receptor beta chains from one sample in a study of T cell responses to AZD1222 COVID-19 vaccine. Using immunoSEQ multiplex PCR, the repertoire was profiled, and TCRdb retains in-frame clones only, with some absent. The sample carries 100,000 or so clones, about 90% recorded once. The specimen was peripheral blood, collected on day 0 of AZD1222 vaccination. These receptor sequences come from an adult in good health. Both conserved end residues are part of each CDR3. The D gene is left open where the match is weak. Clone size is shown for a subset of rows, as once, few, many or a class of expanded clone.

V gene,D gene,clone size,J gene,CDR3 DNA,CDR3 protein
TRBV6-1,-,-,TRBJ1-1,TGTGCCAGCAGTGAACTTGGCAGGGAAACTTTCTTT,CASSELGRETFF
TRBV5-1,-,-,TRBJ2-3,TGCGCCAGCAGCTTGGGTCCGACAGATACGCAGTATTTT,CASSLGPTDTQYF
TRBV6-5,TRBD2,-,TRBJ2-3,TGTGCCAGCAGATATAAAGGACTAGCCCCAGATACGCAGTATTTT,CASRYKGLAPDTQYF
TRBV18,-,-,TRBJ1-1,TGTGCCAGCTCACCGGCCGACACGTATGAAGCTTTCTTT,CASSPADTYEAFF
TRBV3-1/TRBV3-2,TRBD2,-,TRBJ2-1,TGTGCCAGCAGCCAAGTTCTAGCGGGCGACGAGCAGTTCTTC,CASSQVLAGDEQFF
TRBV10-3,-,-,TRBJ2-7,TGTGCCATCAGGGATGGATCCTACGAGCAGTACTTC,CAIRDGSYEQYF
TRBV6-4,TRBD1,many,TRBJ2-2,TGTGCCAGCAGTGACCAGGGGACAGGGACCACCGGGGAGCTGTTTTTT,CASSDQGTGTTGELFF
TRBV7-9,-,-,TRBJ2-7,TGTGCCAGCAGCCCCGGGACCGAGCAGTACTTC,CASSPGTEQYF
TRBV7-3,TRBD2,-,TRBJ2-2,TGTGCCAGCAGGCCTGGACTAGCGGGAGGTAGATACACCGGGGAGCTGTTTTTT,CASRPGLAGGRYTGELFF
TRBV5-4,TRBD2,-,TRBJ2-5,TGTGCCAGCAGCTTGGTCTACACTAGCGGGAGAAGGGAGACCCAGTACTTC,CASSLVYTSGRRETQYF
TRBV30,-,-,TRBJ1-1,TGTGCCTGGAGTTCCGGACTTGCTAAAGAAGCTTTCTTT,CAWSSGLAKEAFF
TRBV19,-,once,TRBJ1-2,TGTGCCAGTAGTATCTCTAACTATGGCTACACCTTC,CASSISNYGYTF
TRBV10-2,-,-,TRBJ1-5,TGCGCCAGCAGTGCCCTGCAGGGCTTTCGGGGTCAGCCCCAGCATTTT,CASSALQGFRGQPQHF
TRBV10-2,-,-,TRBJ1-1,TGCGCCAGCAGTGAGGGTGTAAACACTGAAGCTTTCTTT,CASSEGVNTEAFF
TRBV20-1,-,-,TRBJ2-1,TGCAGTGCTAGACCCAACAATGAGCAGTTCTTC,CSARPNNEQFF
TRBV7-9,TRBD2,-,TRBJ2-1,TGTGCCAGCAGTCCCAGAGGGAGCGGGATCCCCGATGCTAATGAGCAGTTCTTC,CASSPRGSGIPDANEQFF